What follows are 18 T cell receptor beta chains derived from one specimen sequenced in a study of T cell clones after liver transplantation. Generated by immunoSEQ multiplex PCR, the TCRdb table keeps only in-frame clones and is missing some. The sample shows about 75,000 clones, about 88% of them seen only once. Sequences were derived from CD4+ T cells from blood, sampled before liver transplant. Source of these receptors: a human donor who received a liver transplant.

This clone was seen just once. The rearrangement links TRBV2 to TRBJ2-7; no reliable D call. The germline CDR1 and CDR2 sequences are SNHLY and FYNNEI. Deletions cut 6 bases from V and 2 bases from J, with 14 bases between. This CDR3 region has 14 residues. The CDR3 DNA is TGTGCCAGCAGAGATAATACACGAGCCTACGAGCAGTACTTC. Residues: CASRDNTRAYEQYF.

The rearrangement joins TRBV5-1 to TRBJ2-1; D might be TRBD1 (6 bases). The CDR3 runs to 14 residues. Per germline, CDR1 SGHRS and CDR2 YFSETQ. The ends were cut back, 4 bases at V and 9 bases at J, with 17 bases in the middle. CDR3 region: CASSATTGTGEQFF. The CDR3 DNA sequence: TGCGCCAGCAGCGCGACAACAGGGACGGGTGAGCAGTTCTTC.

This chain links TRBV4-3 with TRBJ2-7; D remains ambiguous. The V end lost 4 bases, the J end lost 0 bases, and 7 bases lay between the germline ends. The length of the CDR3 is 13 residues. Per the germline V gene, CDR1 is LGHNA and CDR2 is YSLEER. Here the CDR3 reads CASSRSYSYEQYF. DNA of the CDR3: TGCGCCAGCAGCCGCTCCTACTCCTACGAGCAGTACTTC.

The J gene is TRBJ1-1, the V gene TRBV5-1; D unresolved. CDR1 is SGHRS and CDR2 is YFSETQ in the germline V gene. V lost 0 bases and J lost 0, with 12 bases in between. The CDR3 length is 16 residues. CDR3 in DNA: TGCGCCAGCAGCTTGGCGGCGGGCTCTTTGAACACTGAAGCTTTCTTT. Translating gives CASSLAAGSLNTEAFF.

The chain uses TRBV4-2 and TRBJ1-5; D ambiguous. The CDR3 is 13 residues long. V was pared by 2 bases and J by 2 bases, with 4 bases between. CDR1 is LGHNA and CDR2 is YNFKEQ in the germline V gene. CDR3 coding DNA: TGTGCCAGCAGCCAATCCCGCAATCAGCCCCAGCATTTT. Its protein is CASSQSRNQPQHF.

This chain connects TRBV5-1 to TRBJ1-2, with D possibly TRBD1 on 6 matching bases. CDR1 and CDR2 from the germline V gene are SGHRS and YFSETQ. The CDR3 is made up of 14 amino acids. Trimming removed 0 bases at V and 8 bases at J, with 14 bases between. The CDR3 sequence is CASSLAATGGGYTF. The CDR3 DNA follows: TGCGCCAGCAGCTTGGCTGCGACAGGAGGAGGCTACACCTTC.

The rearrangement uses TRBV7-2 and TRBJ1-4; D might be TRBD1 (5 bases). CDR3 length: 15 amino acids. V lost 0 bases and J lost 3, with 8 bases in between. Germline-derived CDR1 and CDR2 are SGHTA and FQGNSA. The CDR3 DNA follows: TGTGCCAGCAGCTTAGCTACAGGTTCTAATGAAAAACTGTTTTTT. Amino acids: CASSLATGSNEKLFF.

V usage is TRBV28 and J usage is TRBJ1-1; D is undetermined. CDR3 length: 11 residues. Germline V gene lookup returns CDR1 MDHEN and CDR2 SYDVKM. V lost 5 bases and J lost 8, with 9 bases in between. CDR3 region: CASSIEFEAFF. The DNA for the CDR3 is TGTGCCAGCAGTATCGAATTCGAAGCTTTCTTT.

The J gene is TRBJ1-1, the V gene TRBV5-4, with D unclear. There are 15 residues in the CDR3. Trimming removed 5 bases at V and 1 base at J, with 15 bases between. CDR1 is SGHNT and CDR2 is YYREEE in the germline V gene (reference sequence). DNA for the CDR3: TGTGCCAGCAGACAAGAGACGGGGAGGAACACTGAAGCTTTCTTT. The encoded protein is CASRQETGRNTEAFF.

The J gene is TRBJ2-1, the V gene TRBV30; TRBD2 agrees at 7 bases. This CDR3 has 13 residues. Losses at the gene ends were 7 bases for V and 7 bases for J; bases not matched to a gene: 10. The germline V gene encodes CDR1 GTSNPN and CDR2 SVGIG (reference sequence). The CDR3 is CASGAGPSNEQFF. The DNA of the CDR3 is TGTGCCTCCGGAGCGGGACCGTCGAATGAGCAGTTCTTC.

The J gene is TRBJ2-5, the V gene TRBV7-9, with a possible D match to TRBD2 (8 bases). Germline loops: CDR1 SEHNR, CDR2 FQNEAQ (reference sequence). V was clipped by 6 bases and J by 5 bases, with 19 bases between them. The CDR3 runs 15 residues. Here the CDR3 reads CASRPGGAGEETQYF. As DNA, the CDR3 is TGTGCCAGCAGACCAGGGGGAGCGGGAGAGGAGACCCAGTACTTC. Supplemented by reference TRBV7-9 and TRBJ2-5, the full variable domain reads DTGVSQNPRHKITKRGQNVTFRCDPISEHNRLYWYRQTLGQGPEFLTYFQNEAQLEKSRLLSDRFSAERPKGSFSTLEIQRTEQGDSAMYLCASRPGGAGEETQYFGPGTRLLVL.

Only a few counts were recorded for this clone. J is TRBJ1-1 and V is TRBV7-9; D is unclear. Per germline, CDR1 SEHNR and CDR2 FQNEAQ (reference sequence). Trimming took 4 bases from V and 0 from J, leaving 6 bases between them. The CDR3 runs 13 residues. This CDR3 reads CASSSYLNTEAFF. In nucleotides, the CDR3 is TGTGCCAGCAGCTCGTACTTGAACACTGAAGCTTTCTTT. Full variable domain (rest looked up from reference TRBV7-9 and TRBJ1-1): DTGVSQNPRHKITKRGQNVTFRCDPISEHNRLYWYRQTLGQGPEFLTYFQNEAQLEKSRLLSDRFSAERPKGSFSTLEIQRTEQGDSAMYLCASSSYLNTEAFFGQGTRLTVV.

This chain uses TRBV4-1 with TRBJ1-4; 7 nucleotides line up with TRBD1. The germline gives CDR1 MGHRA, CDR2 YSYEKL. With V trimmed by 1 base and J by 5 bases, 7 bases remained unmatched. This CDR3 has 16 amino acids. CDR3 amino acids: CASSQAPGQNNEKLFF. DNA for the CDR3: TGCGCCAGCAGCCAAGCCCCGGGACAGAACAATGAAAAACTGTTTTTT.

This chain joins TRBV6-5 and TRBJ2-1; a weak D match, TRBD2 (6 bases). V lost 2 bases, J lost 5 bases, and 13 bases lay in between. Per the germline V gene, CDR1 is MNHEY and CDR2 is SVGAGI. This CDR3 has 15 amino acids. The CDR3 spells CASSYGLATHNEQFF. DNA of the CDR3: TGTGCCAGCAGTTACGGGCTAGCGACCCACAATGAGCAGTTCTTC.

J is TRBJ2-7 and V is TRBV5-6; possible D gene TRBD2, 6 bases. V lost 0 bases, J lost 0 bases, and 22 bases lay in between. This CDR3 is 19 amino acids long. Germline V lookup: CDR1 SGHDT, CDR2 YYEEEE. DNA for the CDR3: TGTGCCAGCAGCTTGGGCCCCCCTTGGATAGCGGCCAGCTCCTACGAGCAGTACTTC. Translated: CASSLGPPWIAASSYEQYF.

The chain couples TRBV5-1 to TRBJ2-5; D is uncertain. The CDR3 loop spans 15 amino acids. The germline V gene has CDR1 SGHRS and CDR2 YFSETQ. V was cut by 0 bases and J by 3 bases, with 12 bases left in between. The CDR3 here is CASSLGGSREETQYF. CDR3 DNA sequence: TGCGCCAGCAGCTTGGGGGGTAGCCGAGAAGAGACCCAGTACTTC.

Here the CDR3 reads CASSTGTSRFEQYF. The CDR3 DNA reads as TGTGCCAGCAGTACCGGGACTAGCCGATTCGAGCAGTACTTC. The V gene is TRBV11-2, the J gene TRBJ2-7; TRBD2 matches 9 bases. The CDR3 totals 14 residues. Germline lookup yields CDR1 SGHAT and CDR2 FQNNGV. Trimming removed 6 bases from V and 6 bases from J; junction bases left unmatched: 9.

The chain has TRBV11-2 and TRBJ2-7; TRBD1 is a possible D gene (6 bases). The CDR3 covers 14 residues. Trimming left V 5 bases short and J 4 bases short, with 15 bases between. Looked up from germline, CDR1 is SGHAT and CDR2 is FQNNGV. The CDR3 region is CASSRPLGTYEQYF. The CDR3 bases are TGTGCCAGCAGCCGTCCACTGGGGACATACGAGCAGTACTTC.